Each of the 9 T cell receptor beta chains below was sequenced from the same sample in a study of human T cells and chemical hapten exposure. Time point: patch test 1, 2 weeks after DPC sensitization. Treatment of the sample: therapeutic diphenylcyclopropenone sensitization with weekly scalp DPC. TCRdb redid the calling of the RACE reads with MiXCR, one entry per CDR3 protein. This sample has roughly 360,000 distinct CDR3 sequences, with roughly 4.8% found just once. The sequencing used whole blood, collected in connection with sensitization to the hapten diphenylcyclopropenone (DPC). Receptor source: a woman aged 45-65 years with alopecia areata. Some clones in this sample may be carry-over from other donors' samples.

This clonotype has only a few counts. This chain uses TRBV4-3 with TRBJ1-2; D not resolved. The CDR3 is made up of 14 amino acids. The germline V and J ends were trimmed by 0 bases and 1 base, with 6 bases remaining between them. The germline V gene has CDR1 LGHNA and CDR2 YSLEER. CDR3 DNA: TGCGCCAGCAGCCAAGACTGGGGTAACTATGGCTACACCTTC. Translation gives CASSQDWGNYGYTF.

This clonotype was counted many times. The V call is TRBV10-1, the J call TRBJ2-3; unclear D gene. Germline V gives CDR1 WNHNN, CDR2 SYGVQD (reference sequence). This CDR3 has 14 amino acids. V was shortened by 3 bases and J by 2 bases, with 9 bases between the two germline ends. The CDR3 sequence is CASSDHGATDTQYF. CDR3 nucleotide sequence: TGCGCCAGCAGTGATCACGGAGCCACAGATACGCAGTATTTT.

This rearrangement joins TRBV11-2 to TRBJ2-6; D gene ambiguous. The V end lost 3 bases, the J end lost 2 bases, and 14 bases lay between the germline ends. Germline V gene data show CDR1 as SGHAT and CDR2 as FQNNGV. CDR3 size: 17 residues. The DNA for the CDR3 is TGTGCCAGCAGCTTTGTATTGCAGATTCCTGGGGCCAACGTCCTGACTTTC. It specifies CASSFVLQIPGANVLTF.

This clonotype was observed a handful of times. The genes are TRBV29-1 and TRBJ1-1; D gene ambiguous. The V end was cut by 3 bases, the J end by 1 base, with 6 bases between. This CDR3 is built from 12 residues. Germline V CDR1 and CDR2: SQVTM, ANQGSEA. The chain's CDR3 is CSVESGNTEAFF. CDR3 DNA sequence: TGCAGCGTTGAGTCTGGGAACACTGAAGCTTTCTTT.

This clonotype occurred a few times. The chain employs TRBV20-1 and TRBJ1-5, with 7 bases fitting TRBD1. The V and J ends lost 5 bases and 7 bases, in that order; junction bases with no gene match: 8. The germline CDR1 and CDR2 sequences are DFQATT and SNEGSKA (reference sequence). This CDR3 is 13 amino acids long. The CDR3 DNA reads TGCAGTGCTCCACAGGGGACCAACCAGCCCCAGCATTTT. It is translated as CSAPQGTNQPQHF.

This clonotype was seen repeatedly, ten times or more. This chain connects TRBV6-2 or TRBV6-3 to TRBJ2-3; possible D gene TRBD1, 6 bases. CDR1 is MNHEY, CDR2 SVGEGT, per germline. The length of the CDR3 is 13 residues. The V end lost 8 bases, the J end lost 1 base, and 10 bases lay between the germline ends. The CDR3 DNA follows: TGTGCCAGCGGCTGGGGGCGCACAGATACGCAGTATTTT. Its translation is CASGWGRTDTQYF.

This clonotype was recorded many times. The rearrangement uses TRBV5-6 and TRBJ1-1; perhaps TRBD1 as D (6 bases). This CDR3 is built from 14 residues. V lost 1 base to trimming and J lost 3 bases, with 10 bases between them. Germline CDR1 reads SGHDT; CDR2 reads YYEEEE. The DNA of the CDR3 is TGTGCCAGCAGCTTGCAGGGGACCGACACTGAAGCTTTCTTT. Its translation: CASSLQGTDTEAFF.

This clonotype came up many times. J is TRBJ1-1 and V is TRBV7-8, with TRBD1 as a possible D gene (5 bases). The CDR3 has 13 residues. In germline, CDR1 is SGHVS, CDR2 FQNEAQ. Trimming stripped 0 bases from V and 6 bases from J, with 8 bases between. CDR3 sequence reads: CASSLARAAEAFF. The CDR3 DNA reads TGTGCCAGCAGCTTAGCCAGGGCCGCTGAAGCTTTCTTT. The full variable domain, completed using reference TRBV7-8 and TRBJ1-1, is GAGVSQSPRYKVAKRGQDVALRCDPISGHVSLFWYQQALGQGPEFLTYFQNEAQLDKSGLPSDRFFAERPEGSVSTLKIQRTQQEDSAVYLCASSLARAAEAFFGQGTRLTVV.

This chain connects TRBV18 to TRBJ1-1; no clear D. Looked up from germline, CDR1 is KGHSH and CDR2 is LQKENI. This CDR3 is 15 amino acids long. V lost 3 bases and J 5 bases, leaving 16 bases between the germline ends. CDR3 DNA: TGTGCCAGCTCACCCCCTCGGACCCTGAGGACTGAAGCTTTCTTT. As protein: CASSPPRTLRTEAFF. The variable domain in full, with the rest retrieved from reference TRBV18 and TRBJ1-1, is NAGVMQNPRHLVRRRGQEARLRCSPMKGHSHVYWYRQLPEEGLKFMVYLQKENIIDESGMPKERFSAEFPKEGPSILRIQQVVRGDSAAYFCASSPPRTLRTEAFFGQGTRLTVV.